This T cell receptor beta chain was sequenced for a study of blood T cell repertoires in COVID-19. Study-level background: Sites in the United States, Italy and Spain provided acute and convalescent COVID-19 samples.

The ends were cut back, 0 bases at V and 0 bases at J, with 5 bases in the middle. Germline V CDR1 and CDR2: LNHDA, SQIVND (reference sequence). The length of the CDR3 is 14 residues. In the authors' workflow: Researchers report that nucleated cell counts were estimated from reference gene primer amplification. Clones were read by immunoSEQ multiplex PCR, and TCRdb kept only the in-frame ones, dropping some. That table furnishes V, J and clone size, whereas the DNA furnished D and trimming. Of over 90,000 clones in the sample, approximately 88% were seen once. This clone has just one count. This chain connects TRBV19 to TRBJ1-1; tentative D call: TRBD1 (5 bases). The clonotype comes from a woman in her 70s with acute or convalescent COVID-19. The sample comprised peripheral blood. The CDR3 sequence is CASSIETVNTEAFF. In nucleotides, the CDR3 is TGTGCCAGTAGTATAGAGACAGTGAACACTGAAGCTTTCTTT.